Each of the 30 T cell receptor beta chains below was sequenced from the same sample in a study of beta chain features in type 1 diabetes. Every bit of the isolated RNA underwent reverse transcription, so sequencing read expressed TCRB transcripts. The data were produced by immunoSEQ multiplex PCR, yet TCRdb's version contains in-frame clones alone and is incomplete. The sample includes under 900,000 clones, roughly 16% seen only once; the top ten take around 0.02%. The sequenced sample was naive CD4+ T cells from blood. These receptors were obtained from a woman under 30 in good health.

This clone showed up just a few times. The chain joins TRBV19 to TRBJ1-5; 7 positions agree with TRBD1. After removal of 5 bases from V and 5 bases from J, the junction contained 6 bases not matched to a gene. This CDR3 is built from 14 residues. Germline loops: CDR1 LNHDA, CDR2 SQIVND (reference sequence). The CDR3 sequence is CASSLDRVDQPQHF. The CDR3 nucleotides read TGTGCCAGTAGTCTTGACAGGGTGGATCAGCCCCAGCATTTT. Supplemented by reference TRBV19 and TRBJ1-5, the full variable domain reads DGGITQSPKYLFRKEGQNVTLSCEQNLNHDAMYWYRQDPGQGLRLIYYSQIVNDFQKGDIAEGYSVSREKKESFPLTVTSAQKNPTAFYLCASSLDRVDQPQHFGDGTRLSIL.

This clone was observed a few times. CDR3 DNA sequence: TGCAGCGTTTACAGTTATGAAGCTTTCTTT. This gives the protein CSVYSYEAFF. The V gene is TRBV29-1, the J gene TRBJ1-1; D unclear. Germline V gene sequence: CDR1 SQVTM, CDR2 ANQGSEA. V shed 5 bases and J shed 7 bases, with 8 bases lying between them. The CDR3 has 10 amino acids.

In this sample, this clone turned up a few times. This chain connects TRBV7-9 to TRBJ2-3; perhaps D is TRBD1 or TRBD2 (5 bases each). Germline V gene data show CDR1 as SEHNR and CDR2 as FQNEAQ (reference sequence). V was trimmed by 5 bases and J by 7 bases, leaving 16 bases between them. The CDR3 extends over 14 amino acids. In DNA form, the CDR3 reads TGTGCCAGCAGCGCTGTGGGGGATGCAAATACGCAGTATTTT. Its translation: CASSAVGDANTQYF.

This clone was picked up a small number of times. Different DNA sequences within this sample yield the same CDR3. This chain links TRBV7-2 with TRBJ1-1; D is unclear. CDR3 length: 13 residues. Per germline, CDR1 SGHTA and CDR2 FQGNSA. V lost 3 bases, J lost 1 base, and 6 bases lay in between. CDR3 sequence (DNA): TGTGCCAGCAGCTTGGAGGGGAACACTGAAGCTTTCTTT. This encodes CASSLEGNTEAFF.

This clone has more than one count but fewer than ten. The chain links TRBV7-2 to TRBJ2-1; no definite D call. The CDR3 consists of 15 residues. The ends were cut back, 5 bases at V and 8 bases at J, with 19 bases in the middle. Germline CDR1 and CDR2: SGHTA and FQGNSA. The CDR3 region is CASSKIWQPTDEQFF. CDR3 DNA sequence: TGTGCCAGCAGCAAGATTTGGCAGCCGACGGATGAGCAGTTCTTC.

The CDR3: CASSTNRGGPDTQYF. The DNA of the CDR3 is TGTGCCAGCTCGACCAACAGGGGTGGCCCAGATACGCAGTATTTT. The chain is built from TRBV18 and TRBJ2-3, with 7 bases aligning to TRBD1. The CDR3 runs to 15 residues. Germline V gene data show CDR1 as KGHSH and CDR2 as LQKENI. After removal of 6 bases from V and 4 bases from J, the junction contained 10 bases not matched to a gene.

The table lists this clone with a few counts. This chain connects TRBV21-1 to TRBJ2-7; the D call in the table, TRBD2, was not verified against the DNA. TRBV21-1 is annotated as a pseudogene. This CDR3 spans 15 amino acids. CDR3 sequence: CASSKAAVTSYEQYF. CDR3 sequence (DNA): TGTGCCAGCAGCAAGGCGGCAGTAACATCCTACGAGCAGTACTTC.

On this clone itself: The same CDR3 also results from other DNA sequences found in this sample. This sequence joins TRBV7-9 and TRBJ2-7; 7 bases are a match to TRBD2. Germline CDR1 and CDR2: SEHNR and FQNEAQ (reference sequence). Germline trimming cut 3 bases from V and 3 bases from J; bases unmatched to any gene: 5. CDR3 length equals 14 residues. The CDR3 spells CASSFAGASYEQYF. The CDR3 DNA is TGTGCCAGCAGCTTTGCGGGAGCGAGCTACGAGCAGTACTTC.

The table lists this clone with a few counts. The rearrangement links TRBV5-1 to TRBJ1-1; tentatively, D is TRBD1 (6 bases). Germline lookup yields CDR1 SGHRS and CDR2 YFSETQ. V lost 3 bases, J lost 4 bases, and 16 bases lay in between. This CDR3 spans 15 amino acids. The CDR3 bases are TGCGCCAGCAGCTCCCTACAGGGAATCGGCACTGAAGCTTTCTTT. As protein: CASSSLQGIGTEAFF.

The chain is built from TRBV7-3 and TRBJ2-1, with a weak D call TRBD1 (6 bases). This CDR3 has 14 amino acids. Trimming shortened V by 5 bases and J by 4 bases, and 12 bases separated the two germline ends. CDR1 SGHTA and CDR2 FQGTGA come from the germline V gene. The CDR3 reads CASSPDRTYNEQFF. DNA of the CDR3: TGTGCCAGCAGCCCTGACAGGACTTACAATGAGCAGTTCTTC.

The chain uses TRBV4-3 and TRBJ2-3; TRBD1 might be the D (6 bases). CDR3 length: 16 residues. V was pared by 1 base and J by 2 bases, with 13 bases between. CDR1 LGHNA and CDR2 YSLEER come from the germline V gene. CDR3 DNA sequence: TGCGCCAGCAGCCAAGCACCCGGGACATACACAGATACGCAGTATTTT. Residues: CASSQAPGTYTDTQYF.

The chain has TRBV19 and TRBJ2-2; 8 positions agree with TRBD1. CDR3 length: 17 amino acids. Germline CDR1 is LNHDA and CDR2 is SQIVND (reference sequence). V shed 4 bases and J 1 base; nucleotides not matched to a gene: 8. This CDR3 reads CASSKALGTGNTGELFF. The CDR3 DNA is TGTGCCAGTAGTAAGGCTTTAGGGACAGGGAACACCGGGGAGCTGTTTTTT. Filled out from reference TRBV19 and TRBJ2-2, the complete variable domain reads DGGITQSPKYLFRKEGQNVTLSCEQNLNHDAMYWYRQDPGQGLRLIYYSQIVNDFQKGDIAEGYSVSREKKESFPLTVTSAQKNPTAFYLCASSKALGTGNTGELFFGEGSRLTVL.

This clone was observed a handful of times. V is TRBV18 and J is TRBJ1-5; D uncertain. V lost 6 bases and J 5 bases, leaving 11 bases between the germline ends. CDR1 and CDR2 from the germline V gene are KGHSH and LQKENI. The CDR3 covers 13 residues. CDR3 DNA: TGTGCCAGCTCCAGAAAGGGTGATCAGCCCCAGCATTTT. Amino acid sequence: CASSRKGDQPQHF.

This clone was detected only a few times. V is TRBV5-4 and J is TRBJ1-2; no clear D gene. V lost 0 bases and J lost 4, with 1 base in between. Looked up from germline, CDR1 is SGHNT and CDR2 is YYREEE (reference sequence). The CDR3 is made up of 11 amino acids. The CDR3 sequence: CASSLGYGYTF. The CDR3 DNA reads TGTGCCAGCAGCTTGGGCTATGGCTACACCTTC.

This clone was found a few times. This chain connects TRBV4-3 to TRBJ1-2; D is undetermined. Looked up from germline, CDR1 is LGHNA and CDR2 is YSLEER. CDR3 length equals 15 residues. Trimming removed 9 bases from V and 7 bases from J, with 24 bases in between. The CDR3 here is CASKSASQESSGYTF. The CDR3 nucleotides read TGCGCCAGTAAGTCGGCGAGTCAGGAATCCTCTGGCTACACCTTC.

This clone turned up a few times. The rearrangement uses TRBV25-1 and TRBJ2-1; TRBD2 agrees at 7 bases. CDR1 MGHDK and CDR2 SYGVNS come from the germline V gene. The CDR3 is made up of 15 amino acids. With 9 bases clipped from V and 3 bases from J, the junction kept 11 bases outside the gene matches. The CDR3 protein is CASISAGEYYNEQFF. The CDR3, as DNA: TGTGCCAGTATCTCTGCGGGAGAGTACTACAATGAGCAGTTCTTC.

The chain uses TRBV2 and TRBJ2-5; D tentatively fits TRBD1 or TRBD2 (5 bases each). V was pared by 6 bases and J by 5 bases, with 13 bases between. Germline-derived CDR1 and CDR2 are SNHLY and FYNNEI. CDR3 size: 13 residues. This chain's CDR3 is CASSLGPRETQYF. As DNA, the CDR3 is TGTGCCAGCAGCCTGGGACCCCGGGAGACCCAGTACTTC.

The rearrangement uses TRBV7-3 and TRBJ2-6; possible D gene TRBD1, 6 bases. The germline V gene has CDR1 SGHTA and CDR2 FQGTGA. Trimming took off 5 bases at V and 4 bases at J, with 12 bases between the two ends. The CDR3 has 15 amino acids. The CDR3 is CASSETGPGANVLTF. The DNA of the CDR3 is TGTGCCAGCAGCGAAACAGGGCCAGGGGCCAACGTCCTGACTTTC.

This rearrangement joins TRBV7-9 to TRBJ2-5; possibly TRBD1 for D (5 bases). V shed 3 bases and J shed 4 bases, with 9 bases lying between them. This CDR3 has 13 amino acids. CDR1 and CDR2 (germline): SEHNR, FQNEAQ (reference sequence). The CDR3 DNA sequence: TGTGCCAGCAGCTTTTCAGGGCTAGAGACCCAGTACTTC. This gives the protein CASSFSGLETQYF.

The rearrangement joins TRBV7-2 to TRBJ1-1; 10 bases match TRBD1. The CDR3 runs 16 residues. V gave up 5 bases and J gave up 4 bases; unmatched junction bases: 10. From germline, CDR1 is SGHTA and CDR2 FQGNSA. The CDR3 sequence is CASSRDRGRVGTEAFF. Written as DNA, the CDR3 is TGTGCCAGCAGCCGAGACAGGGGGCGCGTGGGCACTGAAGCTTTCTTT.

In its sample, this clone was seen a few times. CDR3: CASSLRPGLASYNEQFF. In nucleotides, the CDR3 is TGTGCCAGCAGCCTTAGGCCGGGACTAGCGTCCTACAATGAGCAGTTCTTC. The chain is built from TRBV11-1 and TRBJ2-1, with 10 positions matching TRBD2. Germline V gene lookup returns CDR1 SGHAT and CDR2 FQDESV (reference sequence). The CDR3 is made up of 17 amino acids. With V trimmed by 5 bases and J by 1 base, 8 bases remained unmatched.

This clone was observed a handful of times. J is TRBJ2-2 and V is TRBV27; D may be TRBD2 (6 bases). The V gene's germline CDR1 is MNHEY and CDR2 SMNVEV (reference sequence). The length of the CDR3 is 16 residues. Deletions cut 5 bases from V and 0 bases from J, with 13 bases between. CDR3 sequence reads: CASSRDSYANTGELFF. In DNA form, the CDR3 reads TGTGCCAGCAGTAGGGACTCCTACGCGAACACCGGGGAGCTGTTTTTT.

In its sample, this clone was seen a few times. In DNA, the CDR3 is TGTGCCAGCAGCCCCCACGGAATCGGGGCTGGGTACGAGCAGTACTTC. This codes for CASSPHGIGAGYEQYF. The chain uses TRBV14 and TRBJ2-7; tentatively, D is TRBD1 or TRBD2 (5 bases each). Germline CDR1 reads SGHDN; CDR2 reads FVKESK. Trimming stripped 4 bases from V and 4 bases from J, with 20 bases between. The CDR3 runs 16 residues.

The chain employs TRBV9 and TRBJ2-3; D gene uncertain. Trimming stripped 0 bases from V and 1 base from J, with 9 bases between. The CDR3 spans 15 residues. Germline V gene data show CDR1 as SGDLS and CDR2 as YYNGEE. The CDR3 DNA reads as TGTGCCAGCAGCGTAGCTTCTGCCCGCACAGATACGCAGTATTTT. Protein product: CASSVASARTDTQYF.

This chain joins TRBV6-6 and TRBJ1-5; no definite D call. The CDR3 spans 14 residues. V lost 6 bases and J 5 bases, leaving 14 bases between the germline ends. From germline, CDR1 is MNHNY and CDR2 SVGAGI (reference sequence). CDR3 nucleotides: TGTGCCAGCAGCTCCCAGGTGTACGATCAGCCCCAGCATTTT. This encodes CASSSQVYDQPQHF.

This clone was seen a handful of times. The genes are TRBV4-1 and TRBJ2-5; 11 bases fit TRBD2. V was clipped by 2 bases and J by 5 bases; unmatched bases: 7. The germline V gene has CDR1 MGHRA and CDR2 YSYEKL. The CDR3 covers 16 residues. The CDR3 DNA follows: TGCGCCAGCAGCCAATTCACTAGCGGGAGTCGTGAGACCCAGTACTTC. This codes for CASSQFTSGSRETQYF.

The DNA of the CDR3 is TGTGCCAGCAGCCAAGGGACTAGCAGGTACGAGCAGTACTTC. Protein sequence: CASSQGTSRYEQYF. This chain joins TRBV9 and TRBJ2-7; 9 nucleotides agree with TRBD2. Germline V gene sequence: CDR1 SGDLS, CDR2 YYNGEE. V shed 4 bases, J shed 4 bases, and the junction held 6 bases outside the gene matches. The CDR3 length is 14 residues.

Comments on this clone: This CDR3 is also generated by other DNA sequences in the sample. The chain joins TRBV28 to TRBJ1-5; D is unresolved. Between the trimmed V and J ends, which lost 5 bases and 1 base, there was a span of 3 bases. The CDR3 totals 12 residues. Looked up from germline, CDR1 is MDHEN and CDR2 is SYDVKM. CDR3 sequence (DNA): TGTGCCAGCAGTGGCAGCAATCAGCCCCAGCATTTT. It is translated as CASSGSNQPQHF.

This sequence joins TRBV11-2 and TRBJ2-5, with 10 bases that match TRBD2. CDR1 and CDR2 from the germline V gene are SGHAT and FQNNGV. The CDR3 sequence is 16 residues long. The ends lost 2 bases at V and 5 bases at J; junction bases unmatched: 8. CDR3 DNA: TGTGCCAGCAGCTTATCCCGACTAGCGGGTACGGAGACCCAGTACTTC. Its translation is CASSLSRLAGTETQYF.

V gene TRBV18 combines with J gene TRBJ2-1; D is unclear. The CDR3 has 15 amino acids. Trimming stripped 2 bases from V and 7 bases from J, with 15 bases between. The germline gives CDR1 KGHSH, CDR2 LQKENI. DNA for the CDR3: TGTGCCAGCTCACCATCAGAATATGGCCGTAATGAGCAGTTCTTC. Protein sequence: CASSPSEYGRNEQFF.